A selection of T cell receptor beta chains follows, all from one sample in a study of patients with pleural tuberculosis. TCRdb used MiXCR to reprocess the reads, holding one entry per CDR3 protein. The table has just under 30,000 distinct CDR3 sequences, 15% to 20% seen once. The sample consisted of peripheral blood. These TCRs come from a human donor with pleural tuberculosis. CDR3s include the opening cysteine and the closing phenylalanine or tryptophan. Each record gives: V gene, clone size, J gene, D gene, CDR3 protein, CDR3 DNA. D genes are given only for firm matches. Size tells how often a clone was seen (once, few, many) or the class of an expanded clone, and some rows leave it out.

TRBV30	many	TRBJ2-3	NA	CACSARGTDTQYF	TGTGCCTGTTCTGCTCGGGGCACAGATACGCAGTATTTT
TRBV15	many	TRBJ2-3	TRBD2	CATSRASGILTDTQYF	TGTGCCACCAGCAGAGCTAGCGGGATACTCACAGATACGCAGTATTTT
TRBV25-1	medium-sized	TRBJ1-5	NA	CASSDGEPDSNQPQHF	TGTGCCAGCAGTGACGGCGAACCCGATAGCAATCAGCCCCAGCATTTT
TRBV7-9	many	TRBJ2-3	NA	CASSSITDTQYF	TGTGCCAGCAGCTCCATAACAGATACGCAGTATTTT
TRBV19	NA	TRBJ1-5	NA	CPSIIVGQPQHF	TGTCCCAGTATTATAGTCGGTCAGCCCCAGCATTTT
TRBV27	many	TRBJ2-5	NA	CASSLRGYETQYF	TGTGCCAGCAGTTTGAGGGGGTATGAGACCCAGTACTTC
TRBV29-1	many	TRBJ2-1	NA	CSVEEGRGHAYNEQFF	TGCAGCGTTGAAGAGGGTCGGGGGCATGCCTACAATGAGCAGTTCTTC
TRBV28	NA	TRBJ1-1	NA	CASSPAGSLTEAFF	TGTGCCAGCAGCCCAGCGGGCAGCCTCACTGAAGCTTTCTTT
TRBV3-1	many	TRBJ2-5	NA	CASSQDPLQETQYF	TGTGCCAGCAGCCAAGATCCGCTGCAAGAGACCCAGTACTTC
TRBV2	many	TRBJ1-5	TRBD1	CASSDGQGDQPQHF	TGTGCCAGCAGTGATGGGCAGGGGGATCAGCCCCAGCATTTT
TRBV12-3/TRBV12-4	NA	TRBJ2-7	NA	CASSVRVSYEQYF	TGTGCCAGCAGTGTACGGGTATCCTACGAGCAGTACTTC
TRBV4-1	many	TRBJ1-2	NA	CASSQEPGNYGYTF	TGCGCCAGCAGCCAAGAGCCAGGGAACTATGGCTACACCTTC
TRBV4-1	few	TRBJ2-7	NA	CASSQDFRAHEQYF	TGCGCCAGCAGCCAAGATTTCCGGGCCCACGAGCAGTACTTC
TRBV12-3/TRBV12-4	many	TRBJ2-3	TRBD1	CASSLLDRGFTDTQYF	TGTGCCAGCAGTTTATTGGACAGGGGGTTCACAGATACGCAGTATTTT
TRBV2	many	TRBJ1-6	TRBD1	CASSSRTGSNSPLHF	TGTGCCAGCAGTTCCCGGACAGGATCCAATTCACCCCTCCACTTT
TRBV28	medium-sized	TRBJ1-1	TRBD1	CASSLSTGVTEAFF	TGTGCCAGCAGTTTATCGACAGGGGTCACTGAAGCTTTCTTT
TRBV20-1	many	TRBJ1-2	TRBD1	CSAPYTGGYGYTF	TGCAGTGCTCCCTACACAGGGGGCTATGGCTACACCTTC
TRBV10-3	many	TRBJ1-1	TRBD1	CAISPLGQDMNTEAFF	TGTGCCATCAGTCCGCTAGGACAGGACATGAACACTGAAGCTTTCTTT
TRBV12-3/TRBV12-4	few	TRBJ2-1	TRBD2	CASSPGLPWAYNEQFF	TGTGCCAGCAGTCCGGGACTACCCTGGGCTTACAATGAGCAGTTCTTC
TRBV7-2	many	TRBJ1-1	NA	CASSLGSHGIYTEAFF	TGTGCCAGCAGCTTAGGTTCACACGGAATATACACTGAAGCTTTCTTT
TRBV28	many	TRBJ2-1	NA	CASSSYGSSYNEQFF	TGTGCCAGCAGTTCCTACGGGAGCTCCTACAATGAGCAGTTCTTC
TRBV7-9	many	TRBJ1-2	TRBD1	CASSKGDSQNYGYTF	TGTGCCAGCAGCAAGGGGGACAGCCAGAACTATGGCTACACCTTC
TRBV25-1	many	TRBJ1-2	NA	CASRDQDSNYGYTF	TGTGCCAGCAGGGATCAGGATTCTAACTATGGCTACACCTTC
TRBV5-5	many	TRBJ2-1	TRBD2	CASSWGLEYNEQFF	TGTGCCAGCAGCTGGGGACTAGAATACAATGAGCAGTTCTTC
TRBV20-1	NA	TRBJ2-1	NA	CSARRQSSYNEQFF	TGCAGTGCCAGGAGACAGAGCTCCTACAATGAGCAGTTCTTC
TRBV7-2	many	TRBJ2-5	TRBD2	CASSSLGSGGETQYF	TGTGCCAGCAGCTCCCTGGGTAGCGGGGGAGAGACCCAGTACTTC
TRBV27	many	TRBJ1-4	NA	CASSLSAQGTNEKLFF	TGTGCCAGCAGTTTATCGGCCCAGGGAACTAATGAAAAACTGTTTTTT
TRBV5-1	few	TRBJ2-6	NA	CASSFLDSSGANVLTF	TGCGCCAGCAGCTTTCTTGACTCCTCTGGGGCCAACGTCCTGACTTTC
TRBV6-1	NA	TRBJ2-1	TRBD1	CASTLKPGQEAYNEQSF	TGTGCCAGCACCCTTAAGCCGGGACAGGAGGCCTACAATGAGCAGTCCTTC
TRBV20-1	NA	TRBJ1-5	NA	CSSRSGANSNQPQHF	TGCAGTTCTAGATCGGGGGCAAACAGCAATCAGCCCCAGCATTTT
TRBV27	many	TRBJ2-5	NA	CASSLRDGSGRTQYF	TGTGCCAGCAGTTTAAGGGACGGCTCCGGGAGGACCCAGTACTTC
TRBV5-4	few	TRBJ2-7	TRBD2	CASSSRTSGSHEQYF	TGTGCCAGCAGCTCTAGGACTAGCGGGAGCCACGAGCAGTACTTC
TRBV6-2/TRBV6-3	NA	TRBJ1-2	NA	CDSSYLSGDHGYTF	TGTGACAGCAGTTACCTAAGTGGAGACCATGGCTACACCTTC
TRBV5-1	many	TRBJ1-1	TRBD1	CASSLNRGHTEAFF	TGCGCCAGCAGCTTAAACAGGGGTCACACTGAAGCTTTCTTT
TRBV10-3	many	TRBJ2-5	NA	CAITGGPGVQETQYF	TGTGCCATCACCGGAGGCCCGGGCGTCCAAGAGACCCAGTACTTC
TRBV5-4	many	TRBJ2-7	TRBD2	CASSQLAGEQYF	TGTGCCAGCAGCCAACTAGCGGGCGAGCAGTACTTC
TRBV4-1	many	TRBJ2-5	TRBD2	CASSERLAVGLSYQETQYF	TGCGCCAGCAGCGAACGACTAGCGGTGGGACTATCTTACCAAGAGACCCAGTACTTC
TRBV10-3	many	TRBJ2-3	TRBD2	CAISESGRGSTDTQYF	TGTGCCATCAGTGAGTCGGGGCGGGGGAGCACAGATACGCAGTATTTT
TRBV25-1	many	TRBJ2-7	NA	CATHFGGEQYF	TGTGCCACCCATTTTGGAGGCGAGCAGTACTTC
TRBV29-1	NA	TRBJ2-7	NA	CSAGGDSQNYEQYF	TGCAGCGCCGGGGGGGACAGCCAAAACTACGAGCAGTACTTC
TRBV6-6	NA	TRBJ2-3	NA	CASSPRGATDTQYF	TGTGCCAGCAGCCCCAGGGGGGCCACAGATACGCAGTATTTT